These 8 T cell receptor beta chains were all obtained from the same sample, sequenced in a study of PD-L1 blockade in urothelial cancer. Time point defined: peripheral blood 6 weeks after treatment start. Produced via immunoSEQ multiplex PCR; TCRdb's table is partial and in-frame only. Of approximately 30,000 clones in the sample, roughly nine tenths were seen once. The material was PBMCs, obtained around atezolizumab (anti-PD-L1) treatment. The receptors were gathered from a man at least 80 years old with urothelial cancer.

V is TRBV11-2 and J is TRBJ1-1, with D possibly matching TRBD1 (6 bases). Trimming pared 4 bases from V and 4 bases from J, leaving 13 bases between. This CDR3 spans 14 amino acids. CDR1 is SGHAT and CDR2 is FQNNGV in the germline V gene. The CDR3 DNA is TGTGCCAGCAGCTGGGCGGGAGGGGGCACTGAAGCTTTCTTT. Translating gives CASSWAGGGTEAFF. Complete variable domain (other parts from reference TRBV11-2 and TRBJ1-1): EAGVAQSPRYKIIEKRQSVAFWCNPISGHATLYWYQQILGQGPKLLIQFQNNGVVDDSQLPKDRFSAERLKGVDSTLKIQPAKLEDSAVYLCASSWAGGGTEAFFGQGTRLTVV.

The chain joins TRBV6-6 to TRBJ2-7; D is undetermined. The CDR3 loop spans 16 amino acids. V lost 2 bases, J lost 0 bases, and 14 bases lay in between. Germline V gives CDR1 MNHNY, CDR2 SVGAGI (reference sequence). The CDR3 protein is CASSYRQTTRSYEQYF. DNA of the CDR3: TGTGCCAGCAGTTACCGTCAAACTACCCGCTCCTACGAGCAGTACTTC.

The rearrangement joins TRBV7-2 to TRBJ1-2, with D tentatively TRBD1 (5 bases). V lost 5 bases and J lost 7, with 17 bases in between. Germline V gene lookup returns CDR1 SGHTA and CDR2 FQGNSA. The CDR3 has 14 amino acids. The CDR3 coding sequence is TGTGCCAGCAGCCCCACCCCGGACACTATTGGCTACACCTTC. Its protein product is CASSPTPDTIGYTF.

The rearrangement joins TRBV12-5 to TRBJ2-6, with D possibly TRBD1 on 5 matching bases. Germline lookup yields CDR1 LGHNT and CDR2 FRNRAP. The CDR3 contains 15 residues. Between the trimmed V and J ends, which lost 1 base and 1 base, there was a span of 5 bases. In DNA, the CDR3 is TGTGCTAGTGGTTTGGGACAGTCTGGGGCCAACGTCCTGACTTTC. As protein: CASGLGQSGANVLTF.

The chain uses TRBV6-5 and TRBJ2-2; TRBD1 matches 8 bases. Losses at the gene ends were 4 bases for V and 6 bases for J; bases not matched to a gene: 7. Germline CDR1 and CDR2: MNHEY and SVGAGI. The CDR3 totals 15 residues. The CDR3 loop reads CASSFRGPRPGELFF. The CDR3 DNA is TGTGCCAGCAGTTTCAGGGGGCCGAGACCCGGGGAGCTGTTTTTT.

The chain links TRBV7-6 to TRBJ2-5, with 11 bases aligning to TRBD2. The CDR3 length is 17 residues. V was pared by 0 bases and J by 4 bases, with 7 bases of the junction left unmatched. CDR1 and CDR2 from the germline V gene are SGHVS and FNYEAQ. CDR3 protein: CASSLAPSGRSGETQYF. For the CDR3, the DNA is TGTGCCAGCAGCTTAGCGCCTAGCGGGAGGTCCGGAGAGACCCAGTACTTC. Full variable domain (outside the CDR3, taken from reference TRBV7-6 and TRBJ2-5): GAGVSQSPRYKVTKRGQDVALRCDPISGHVSLYWYRQALGQGPEFLTYFNYEAQQDKSGLPNDRFSAERPEGSISTLTIQRTEQRDSAMYRCASSLAPSGRSGETQYFGPGTRLLVL.

The chain combines TRBV4-3 with TRBJ2-1; 11 nucleotides match TRBD2. CDR1 and CDR2 (germline): LGHNA, YSLEER. V trimming: 3 bases; J trimming: 9 bases; junction bases outside the gene matches: 13. The length of the CDR3 is 17 residues. The CDR3 protein is CASSQGTSGTGVSEQFF. The CDR3 DNA reads TGCGCCAGCAGCCAGGGGACTAGCGGAACTGGGGTGAGTGAGCAGTTCTTC.

The chain carries TRBV4-2 and TRBJ2-7; 9 bases are shared with TRBD2. The ends lost 4 bases at V and 1 base at J; junction bases unmatched: 14. Germline CDR1 LGHNA, CDR2 YNFKEQ. The CDR3 spans 18 residues. The CDR3 region has the DNA TGTGCCAGCAGCCTCGTCCACGTAACTAGCGGGTTTTCCTACGAGCAGTACTTC. Translation: CASSLVHVTSGFSYEQYF.